This TCR beta chain is drawn from a study of radiation and T cells in renal cell carcinoma. This CDR3 comprises 15 residues. J lost 3 bases, V lost 7 bases, and 9 bases had no gene match. CDR1 MNHNS and CDR2 SASEGT come from the germline V gene. This sample's time point: blood 4 weeks post-SBRT, at nephrectomy. Treatment here: 15 Gy SBRT to primary tumor, nephrectomy 4 weeks later. Repertoires were generated with immunoSEQ multiplex PCR, while TCRdb's copy carries only in-frame clones and drops some. The sample carries under 200,000 clones, around 90% recorded once. This chain uses TRBV6-1 with TRBJ1-5; 7 bases agree with TRBD1. The source is a woman between 45 and 65 years old with renal cell carcinoma. Source: blood, taken from a patient whose treatment included radiotherapy and nephrectomy. The CDR3 nucleotides are TGTGCCAGCACCTCCGGGACAGCCTTCAATCAGCCCCAGCATTTT. It is translated as CASTSGTAFNQPQHF.